The next 15 T cell receptor beta chains were all read from a single sample in a study of blood T cell repertoires in COVID-19. Only in-frame clones appear in the TCRdb table, and some are missing; sequencing was by immunoSEQ multiplex PCR. The sample includes a few hundred thousand clones, roughly 86% seen only once; the top ten take roughly 10%. Input material: peripheral blood. These receptors were collected from a woman aged 50 to 60 with COVID-19, enrolled during active disease.

The rearrangement uses TRBV18 and TRBJ1-2, with a tentative D call TRBD1 (5 bases). The length of the CDR3 is 14 residues. Germline CDR1 KGHSH, CDR2 LQKENI. Trimming shortened V by 6 bases and J by 8 bases, and 19 bases separated the two germline ends. CDR3 DNA: TGTGCCAGCTCCCCCAAGGACACTATTTGGGGCTACACCTTC. This sequence encodes CASSPKDTIWGYTF.

The chain is built from TRBV4-1 and TRBJ2-1; D remains ambiguous. Germline V gives CDR1 MGHRA, CDR2 YSYEKL. The CDR3 totals 13 residues. The V end lost 4 bases, the J end lost 8 bases, and 12 bases lay between the germline ends. The CDR3 loop is CASSPADSDEQFF. The CDR3 DNA is TGCGCCAGCAGCCCCGCCGACTCCGATGAGCAGTTCTTC.

Here the CDR3 DNA reads TGTGCGTCAGGACAGGCCCATTCACCCCTCCACTTT. Encoded protein: CASGQAHSPLHF. This chain joins TRBV12-3 or TRBV12-4 and TRBJ1-6; 7 bases are a match to TRBD1. The CDR3 contains 12 residues.

The rearrangement joins TRBV9 to TRBJ2-3; tentatively, D is TRBD1 (6 bases). Germline CDR1 SGDLS, CDR2 YYNGEE. The CDR3 consists of 16 residues. Trimming took off 4 bases at V and 1 base at J, with 16 bases between the two ends. The CDR3 loop is CASSTPAGAGTDTQYF. CDR3 bases: TGTGCCAGCAGCACCCCGGCAGGGGCCGGCACAGATACGCAGTATTTT.

The genes are TRBV21-1 and TRBJ2-1; TRBD1 reflects the table's D call only, with no check against the DNA. TRBV21-1 is an annotated pseudogene. This CDR3 spans 19 amino acids. In DNA, the CDR3 is TGTGCCAGCAGCAAAGAGTTTACGGCCGGGACAGAAGGATACAATGAGCAGTTCTTC. Its translation is CASSKEFTAGTEGYNEQFF.

This clone has just a few counts. This chain joins TRBV5-1 and TRBJ2-2; maybe TRBD2 (6 bases). CDR3 size: 16 residues. CDR1 and CDR2 from the germline V gene are SGHRS and YFSETQ. V was cut by 1 base and J by 5 bases, with 15 bases left in between. CDR3 amino acids: CASSLTGTSRTGELFF. The CDR3 DNA reads as TGCGCCAGCAGCTTGACCGGGACTTCAAGAACCGGGGAGCTGTTTTTT.

The genes are TRBV6-1 and TRBJ1-2, with D tentatively TRBD1 (6 bases). V dropped 0 bases and J dropped 8 bases, with 16 bases sitting between them. Germline V gene lookup returns CDR1 MNHNS and CDR2 SASEGT. The CDR3 loop spans 15 amino acids. The CDR3, as DNA: TGTGCCAGCAGTGAAGCCACAGGGAGTAGGGGAGGCTACACCTTC. Amino acid sequence: CASSEATGSRGGYTF.

The V call is TRBV6-5, the J call TRBJ1-3; 7 bases are shared with TRBD1. The CDR3 spans 15 residues. The germline V gene has CDR1 MNHEY and CDR2 SVGAGI. The V and J ends lost 3 bases and 3 bases, in that order; junction bases with no gene match: 5. CDR3 sequence reads: CASSYDRESGNTIYF. The CDR3 DNA is TGTGCCAGCAGTTATGACAGGGAGAGTGGAAACACCATATATTTT.

The gene calls are TRBV11-3 and TRBJ2-4, with 7 bases that match TRBD2. The V gene's germline CDR1 is SGHNT and CDR2 YENEEA. CDR3 length equals 16 residues. V was pared by 2 bases and J by 3 bases, with 7 bases of the junction left unmatched. The CDR3 DNA is TGTGCCAGCAGCTTAACGGGGGGAATAGTCAAAAACATTCAGTACTTC. This codes for CASSLTGGIVKNIQYF. Full variable domain (rest looked up from reference TRBV11-3 and TRBJ2-4): EAGVVQSPRYKIIEKKQPVAFWCNPISGHNTLYWYLQNLGQGPELLIRYENEEAVDDSQLPKDRFSAERLKGVDSTLKIQPAELGDSAVYLCASSLTGGIVKNIQYFGAGTRLSVL.

In its sample, this clone was seen once. J is TRBJ1-5 and V is TRBV2; a weak D match, TRBD1 (6 bases). The ends were cut back, 4 bases at V and 10 bases at J, with 20 bases in the middle. The length of the CDR3 is 15 residues. In germline, CDR1 is SNHLY, CDR2 FYNNEI. The CDR3 coding sequence is TGTGCCAGCAGTGGGGAGCAGGGGACCTCCGGTCCCCAGCATTTT. Protein sequence: CASSGEQGTSGPQHF. The whole variable domain, remainder taken from reference TRBV2 and TRBJ1-5, is EPEVTQTPSHQVTQMGQEVILRCVPISNHLYFYWYRQILGQKVEFLVSFYNNEISEKSEIFDDQFSVERPDGSNFTLKIRSTKLEDSAMYFCASSGEQGTSGPQHFGDGTRLSIL.

This sequence joins TRBV3-1 (or the pseudogene TRBV3-2) and TRBJ1-5; unclear D gene. The CDR3 is made up of 17 amino acids. Deletions cut 1 base from V and 5 bases from J, with 18 bases between. Germline assignment: CDR1 LGHDT and CDR2 YNNKEL (reference sequence). The CDR3 DNA sequence: TGTGCCAGCAGCCAAGGGTTTGCGGTACGGGTGGATCAGCCCCAGCATTTT. It codes for CASSQGFAVRVDQPQHF.

This chain links TRBV11-2 with TRBJ2-3, with D tentatively TRBD2 (5 bases). Deletions cut 5 bases from V and 1 base from J, with 10 bases between. Germline V CDR1 and CDR2: SGHAT, FQNNGV. This CDR3 comprises 14 residues. The chain's CDR3 is CASSPTIGTDTQYF. The CDR3 coding sequence is TGTGCCAGCAGCCCGACTATAGGCACAGATACGCAGTATTTT.

About this clone itself: The same CDR3 can be traced to other DNA sequences in this sample. The gene calls are TRBV9 and TRBJ1-2; 7 nucleotides agree with TRBD1. Per germline, CDR1 SGDLS and CDR2 YYNGEE. The CDR3 consists of 14 residues. The V gene end was trimmed by 0 bases and the J gene end by 8 bases; junction bases not matched to a gene: 7. The CDR3 DNA sequence: TGTGCCAGCAGCGTAGACAGGGGCAGATGGGGCTACACCTTC. Encoded protein: CASSVDRGRWGYTF.

The chain employs TRBV2 and TRBJ2-7; TRBD2 aligns across 11 bases. The CDR3 has 14 residues. The germline CDR1 and CDR2 sequences are SNHLY and FYNNEI. Germline trimming cut 9 bases from V and 2 bases from J; bases unmatched to any gene: 6. The CDR3 is CARSLAGDAYEQYF. As DNA, the CDR3 is TGTGCCAGGTCACTAGCGGGGGACGCCTACGAGCAGTACTTC. Combining the CDR3 with reference TRBV2 and TRBJ2-7 gives the whole variable domain EPEVTQTPSHQVTQMGQEVILRCVPISNHLYFYWYRQILGQKVEFLVSFYNNEISEKSEIFDDQFSVERPDGSNFTLKIRSTKLEDSAMYFCARSLAGDAYEQYFGPGTRLTVT.

The rearrangement links TRBV11-3 to TRBJ2-6, with D possibly matching TRBD1 (6 bases). Trimming left V 5 bases short and J 4 bases short, with 12 bases between. The CDR3 sequence is 15 residues long. Germline loops: CDR1 SGHNT, CDR2 YENEEA. For the CDR3, the DNA is TGTGCCAGCAGCCCAGGGGCAGCAGGGGCCAACGTCCTGACTTTC. This encodes CASSPGAAGANVLTF.